This T cell receptor (beta chain) was observed in a study of a mutant IDH1 vaccine in newly diagnosed glioma. Overall study context: Vaccinations were initiated 4-6 weeks following radiotherapy alone, or were given together with temozolomide cycles. Every participant had undergone radiotherapy, temozolomide, or both before, and most underwent both. The study's findings and limits: Pseudoprogression seemed unrelated to changes in top peripheral T cell clonotypes.

Turning to this clone: The antigen remains undetermined.

TCRdb's copy holds only in-frame clones and misses some; the assay was immunoSEQ multiplex PCR. The sample has 40,000 or so clones; 70% to 90% are singletons. As for time point: week 5, during vaccination. Every single dose of the vaccine, 300 ug of mutant IDH1 20-mer peptide, came with topical imiquimod. Germline V CDR1 and CDR2: MNHEY, SMNVEV (reference sequence). This CDR3 is built from 13 residues. V was pared by 5 bases and J by 2 bases, with 6 bases between. V gene TRBV27 combines with J gene TRBJ2-2; D is unresolved. The starting material was PBMCs, obtained from a glioma patient whose treatment included an IDH1 peptide vaccine. This receptor was taken from a man aged 40-49 years with glioma. The DNA for the CDR3 is TGTGCCAGCAGTGACTCAAACACCGGGGAGCTGTTTTTT. Translation: CASSDSNTGELFF.